This record concerns one TCR beta chain sequence. The antigen is unknown. PCR involved 60 Vbeta and 13 Jbeta primers. Source study methods: Approximately 12 million of the 60 million to 90 million unique TCR beta chains counted in a later analysis were shared. Only in-frame clones appear in the TCRdb table, and some are missing; sequencing was by immunoSEQ multiplex PCR. Clone size and V and J calls were adopted from that table, with D and trimming inferred from the DNA. The sample consists of over 100,000 clones, over 8% of them appearing once. The data stem from a study of cytomegalovirus exposure and HLA in healthy donors. Study outcomes and limitations: Trimming of TCR beta V- and J-genes showed a link, identified in a later analysis, to a missense DCLRE1C variant. Later work associated roughly 15,000 TCR beta sequences with HLA alleles at 0.05 false discovery rate. Later, an analysis showed that TCR beta chains associated with HLA were more clonally expanded than others that were equally common.

Sequences were obtained from PBMCs. This TCR was recovered from a man aged 40-49 years in good health and CMV-seronegative.

CDR3 loop: CASSPQPSGNEQFF. In nucleotides, the CDR3 is TGTGCCAGCAGCCCACAACCGTCTGGCAATGAGCAGTTCTTC. The gene calls are TRBV7-3 and TRBJ2-1; D unresolved. This CDR3 is built from 14 residues. From germline, CDR1 is SGHTA and CDR2 FQGTGA. Trimming removed 5 bases from V and 6 bases from J, with 14 bases in between.